Below, 29 T cell receptor beta chains from the same sample are listed, as sequenced in a study of beta chain features in type 1 diabetes. Study outcomes and limitations: People with Type 1 diabetes carried modestly yet significantly shorter TCRB CDR3s in all four CD4+ subsets.

Expressed TCRB transcripts were sequenced because the entire RNA isolate underwent reverse transcription. Using immunoSEQ multiplex PCR, the repertoire was profiled, and TCRdb retains in-frame clones only, with some absent. The data show some 270,000 clones, approximately 10% seen once. Their antigens are not known. The sequenced sample consisted of naive CD4+ T cells from blood. Every receptor here comes from a man younger than 40 with type 1 diabetes.

This clone was detected only a few times. This chain links TRBV6-6 with TRBJ2-5; tentatively, D is TRBD1 (5 bases). Looked up from germline, CDR1 is MNHNY and CDR2 is SVGAGI (reference sequence). This CDR3 has 14 residues. Trimming pared 6 bases from V and 7 bases from J, leaving 18 bases between. The CDR3 spells CASSQTRGVMTQYF. The CDR3, as DNA: TGTGCCAGCAGCCAGACAAGGGGCGTAATGACCCAGTACTTC.

V usage is TRBV18 and J usage is TRBJ2-5; 10 nucleotides align to TRBD1. In germline, CDR1 is KGHSH, CDR2 LQKENI. The CDR3 is 14 residues long. J lost 4 bases, V lost 5 bases, and 4 bases had no gene match. CDR3 in amino acids: CASSGRTGGETQYF. CDR3 nucleotide sequence: TGTGCCAGCTCAGGACGGACAGGGGGAGAGACCCAGTACTTC.

This clone was seen a few times. This chain connects TRBV4-1 to TRBJ2-2, with 8 bases fitting TRBD1. Losses at the gene ends were 1 base for V and 3 bases for J; bases not matched to a gene: 7. CDR1 is MGHRA, CDR2 YSYEKL, per germline. This CDR3 spans 17 amino acids. The CDR3 nucleotides read TGCGCCAGCAGCCAAGTTACAGGGGGTTTTTACACCGGGGAGCTGTTTTTT. It encodes CASSQVTGGFYTGELFF.

The V call is TRBV7-9, the J call TRBJ1-5; D gene uncertain. The germline CDR1 and CDR2 sequences are SEHNR and FQNEAQ (reference sequence). The CDR3 covers 12 residues. The V end lost 8 bases, the J end lost 6 bases, and 11 bases lay between the germline ends. CDR3: CASGRSFQPQHF. CDR3 nucleotides: TGTGCCAGCGGCAGGTCTTTTCAGCCCCAGCATTTT.

The rearrangement links TRBV29-1 to TRBJ2-1; D is perhaps TRBD2 (5 bases). From germline, CDR1 is SQVTM and CDR2 ANQGSEA. The CDR3 has 12 residues. With 4 bases removed from V and 9 bases from J, the gap between germline ends came to 13 bases. The CDR3 loop reads CSVGAREREQFF. CDR3 coding DNA: TGCAGCGTTGGAGCCCGGGAACGTGAGCAGTTCTTC.

The chain couples TRBV7-2 to TRBJ2-7; 9 bases align to TRBD2. CDR1 SGHTA and CDR2 FQGNSA come from the germline V gene. The trim removed 1 base at V and 8 bases at J, leaving 6 bases unmatched. The CDR3 has 14 amino acids. CDR3 bases: TGTGCCAGCAGCTTAGAAGGCGGGGGGGTAAAGCAGTACTTC. Protein product: CASSLEGGGVKQYF.

This chain links TRBV18 with TRBJ1-1; the match to TRBD1 covers 7 bases. The CDR3 extends over 16 amino acids. The J segment lost 1 base and the V segment lost 3 bases, leaving 8 bases of the junction unmatched. The V gene's germline CDR1 is KGHSH and CDR2 LQKENI. CDR3 loop: CASSPAEGARNTEAFF. Here the CDR3 DNA reads TGTGCCAGCTCACCCGCCGAGGGGGCCCGGAACACTGAAGCTTTCTTT. Full variable domain (missing parts from reference TRBV18 and TRBJ1-1): NAGVMQNPRHLVRRRGQEARLRCSPMKGHSHVYWYRQLPEEGLKFMVYLQKENIIDESGMPKERFSAEFPKEGPSILRIQQVVRGDSAAYFCASSPAEGARNTEAFFGQGTRLTVV.

The chain recombines TRBV29-1 with TRBJ2-3; 8 bases are shared with TRBD2. Trimming at V came to 4 bases and at J to 1 base, leaving 1 base not matched to a gene. The CDR3 consists of 13 residues. Germline assignment: CDR1 SQVTM and CDR2 ANQGSEA. The CDR3 region has the DNA TGCAGCGTTGGAGCGGGGGGCACAGATACGCAGTATTTT. Its translation: CSVGAGGTDTQYF.

This clone was recorded a few times. The gene calls are TRBV5-1 and TRBJ1-5; D may be TRBD1 (6 bases). With 0 bases removed from V and 2 bases from J, the gap between germline ends came to 15 bases. The CDR3 sequence is 17 residues long. Germline lookup yields CDR1 SGHRS and CDR2 YFSETQ. CDR3 DNA: TGCGCCAGCAGCTTGGGGGACATCCCCTTCGGCAATCAGCCCCAGCATTTT. Amino acid sequence: CASSLGDIPFGNQPQHF.

This clone turned up a few times. V usage is TRBV7-9 and J usage is TRBJ1-4; 8 bases agree with TRBD1. The trim removed 3 bases at V and 3 bases at J, leaving 0 bases unmatched. This CDR3 is 14 amino acids long. CDR1 is SEHNR, CDR2 FQNEAQ, per germline (reference sequence). The CDR3 sequence: CASSLGQANEKLFF. The CDR3 DNA reads TGTGCCAGCAGCTTGGGACAGGCTAATGAAAAACTGTTTTTT.

This clone was picked up a small number of times. The V call is TRBV7-9, the J call TRBJ2-5; 7 bases are shared with TRBD2. The germline CDR1 and CDR2 sequences are SEHNR and FQNEAQ (reference sequence). The CDR3 sequence is 13 residues long. The J segment lost 2 bases and the V segment lost 5 bases, leaving 2 bases of the junction unmatched. The CDR3 here is CASSGRVQETQYF. The CDR3 DNA reads as TGTGCCAGCAGCGGGAGGGTACAAGAGACCCAGTACTTC. The variable domain in full, with the rest retrieved from reference TRBV7-9 and TRBJ2-5, is DTGVSQNPRHKITKRGQNVTFRCDPISEHNRLYWYRQTLGQGPEFLTYFQNEAQLEKSRLLSDRFSAERPKGSFSTLEIQRTEQGDSAMYLCASSGRVQETQYFGPGTRLLVL.

This clone was seen a few times. This chain uses TRBV30 with TRBJ2-7, with 8 bases matching TRBD2. V gave up 6 bases and J gave up 5 bases; unmatched junction bases: 6. From germline, CDR1 is GTSNPN and CDR2 SVGIG (reference sequence). The CDR3 spans 12 residues. Written as DNA, the CDR3 is TGTGCCTGTTACGGGACTAGGAACGAGCAGTACTTC. Encoded protein: CACYGTRNEQYF.

The chain combines TRBV18 with TRBJ1-2, with D uncertain. Germline V gene lookup returns CDR1 KGHSH and CDR2 LQKENI. The CDR3 totals 13 residues. Trimming removed 5 bases from V and 4 bases from J, with 11 bases in between. CDR3 amino acids: CASSAAEGYGYTF. The CDR3 bases are TGTGCCAGCTCAGCAGCGGAGGGCTATGGCTACACCTTC. The variable domain in full, with the rest retrieved from reference TRBV18 and TRBJ1-2, is NAGVMQNPRHLVRRRGQEARLRCSPMKGHSHVYWYRQLPEEGLKFMVYLQKENIIDESGMPKERFSAEFPKEGPSILRIQQVVRGDSAAYFCASSAAEGYGYTFGSGTRLTVV.

The rearrangement links TRBV7-6 to TRBJ1-5; 8 bases align to TRBD1. V was pared by 4 bases and J by 7 bases, with 9 bases of the junction left unmatched. Germline loops: CDR1 SGHVS, CDR2 FNYEAQ. CDR3 size: 15 residues. CDR3 coding DNA: TGTGCCAGCAGCTCCGCCGGACAGGGCGGACAGCCCCAGCATTTT. Its protein product is CASSSAGQGGQPQHF.

This chain links TRBV19 with TRBJ1-1, with 7 bases fitting TRBD1. The V and J ends lost 3 bases and 6 bases, in that order; junction bases with no gene match: 1. The CDR3 runs to 12 residues. Germline CDR1 and CDR2: LNHDA and SQIVND (reference sequence). In DNA, the CDR3 is TGTGCCAGTAGTATTGGACAGGCTGAAGCTTTCTTT. Its protein is CASSIGQAEAFF.

The table lists this clone with a few counts. This rearrangement joins TRBV2 to TRBJ1-2; D call uncertain. The CDR3 is made up of 11 amino acids. From germline, CDR1 is SNHLY and CDR2 FYNNEI. V lost 4 bases and J lost 4, with 4 bases in between. The DNA of the CDR3 is TGTGCCAGCAGTGCGGTCTATGGCTACACCTTC. This gives the protein CASSAVYGYTF.

This clone was counted between two and nine times. This CDR3 is CASRNLRGDTNTGELFF. CDR3 bases: TGTGCCAGCAGGAACCTACGGGGGGACACGAACACCGGGGAGCTGTTTTTT. The chain recombines TRBV11-2 with TRBJ2-2; a possible D gene is TRBD2 (7 bases). Germline V gives CDR1 SGHAT, CDR2 FQNNGV. The CDR3 sequence is 17 residues long. Deletions cut 6 bases from V and 0 bases from J, with 17 bases between.

This clone occurred a few times. The J gene is TRBJ1-5, the V gene TRBV7-2, with D unclear. This CDR3 region has 14 residues. V was clipped by 2 bases and J by 4 bases, with 9 bases between them. Germline V gives CDR1 SGHTA, CDR2 FQGNSA. CDR3 nucleotides: TGTGCCAGCAGCTTAAGCGCTCGAAATCAGCCCCAGCATTTT. The encoded protein is CASSLSARNQPQHF.

The V call is TRBV2, the J call TRBJ2-1, with D perhaps TRBD1 (5 bases). CDR3 size: 15 residues. V was shortened by 6 bases and J by 2 bases, with 14 bases between the two germline ends. Germline V lookup: CDR1 SNHLY, CDR2 FYNNEI. CDR3: CASRRTLVTYNEQFF. CDR3 DNA: TGTGCCAGCAGGAGGACATTAGTTACCTACAATGAGCAGTTCTTC.

V gene TRBV5-1 combines with J gene TRBJ2-1; no clear D. Germline V gives CDR1 SGHRS, CDR2 YFSETQ. CDR3 length: 15 amino acids. V dropped 0 bases and J dropped 0 bases, with 7 bases sitting between them. CDR3 residues: CASSLARVSYNEQFF. The CDR3, as DNA: TGCGCCAGCAGCTTGGCACGGGTCTCCTACAATGAGCAGTTCTTC.

The rearrangement joins TRBV5-4 to TRBJ2-5; 8 nucleotides line up with TRBD2. With 4 bases clipped from V and 2 bases from J, the junction kept 4 bases outside the gene matches. Looked up from germline, CDR1 is SGHNT and CDR2 is YYREEE (reference sequence). The CDR3 totals 14 residues. The CDR3 region has the DNA TGTGCCAGCAGCCGAGCGGGGGCTCAAGAGACCCAGTACTTC. Residues: CASSRAGAQETQYF.

There are a few counts of this clone. The rearrangement joins TRBV5-1 to TRBJ2-7; D is perhaps TRBD1 (5 bases). Germline V gene data show CDR1 as SGHRS and CDR2 as YFSETQ. The V end was cut by 1 base, the J end by 6 bases, with 11 bases between. This CDR3 has 13 residues. CDR3 DNA: TGCGCCAGCAGCTTGATCCCAGGGCGCGAGCAGTACTTC. It encodes CASSLIPGREQYF.

The sample holds a few counts of this clone. The chain uses TRBV9 and TRBJ2-5; 16 nucleotides align to TRBD2. Trimming cost V 2 bases and J 5 bases; bases outside gene matches: 15. The CDR3 runs to 20 residues. The V gene's germline CDR1 is SGDLS and CDR2 YYNGEE. CDR3 coding DNA: TGTGCCAGCAGCGTGGGCGTCCCGGGACTAGCGGGGGGGCCTCGGGAGACCCAGTACTTC. Translated: CASSVGVPGLAGGPRETQYF. The entire variable domain, with the rest obtained from reference TRBV9 and TRBJ2-5, is as follows: DSGVTQTPKHLITATGQRVTLRCSPRSGDLSVYWYQQSLDQGLQFLIQYYNGEERAKGNILERFSAQQFPDLHSELNLSSLELGDSALYFCASSVGVPGLAGGPRETQYFGPGTRLLVL.

V and J are TRBV6-6 and TRBJ1-4; D not certain. V was clipped by 6 bases and J by 1 base, with 9 bases between them. Germline values: CDR1 MNHNY, CDR2 SVGAGI (reference sequence). CDR3 length: 14 amino acids. CDR3 loop: CASSLRRTNEKLFF. The CDR3 DNA follows: TGTGCCAGCAGCCTCCGCAGAACTAATGAAAAACTGTTTTTT.

The CDR3, as DNA: TGTGCTAGTGCTAGCTCAAAGACCCAGTACTTC. It is translated as CASASSKTQYF. The chain recombines TRBV12-5 with TRBJ2-5; D possibly corresponds to TRBD2 (5 bases). Germline CDR1 is LGHNT and CDR2 is FRNRAP. This CDR3 is built from 11 residues. The V end lost 7 bases, the J end lost 6 bases, and 9 bases lay between the germline ends.

This clone was detected a few times. The chain employs TRBV6-5 and TRBJ1-2; D unclear. V was trimmed by 6 bases and J by 8 bases, leaving 19 bases between them. Germline loops: CDR1 MNHEY, CDR2 SVGAGI. This CDR3 is 14 amino acids long. The chain's CDR3 is CASSLRSSGEGYTF. The CDR3 DNA reads TGTGCCAGCAGCCTAAGATCCTCCGGGGAGGGCTACACCTTC.

This clone was seen only a few times. The genes are TRBV4-2 and TRBJ1-5; D is perhaps TRBD1 (6 bases). The V gene's germline CDR1 is LGHNA and CDR2 YNFKEQ. The germline V and J ends were trimmed by 0 bases and 6 bases, with 12 bases remaining between them. The CDR3 is made up of 15 amino acids. CDR3 residues: CASSQDRDTSQPQHF. In nucleotides, the CDR3 is TGTGCCAGCAGCCAAGATAGGGACACAAGTCAGCCCCAGCATTTT.

The chain is built from TRBV6-6 and TRBJ1-6, with 9 bases lining up with TRBD1. Trimming removed 5 bases from V and 10 bases from J; junction bases left unmatched: 12. The CDR3 spans 16 residues. Germline V gene lookup returns CDR1 MNHNY and CDR2 SVGAGI (reference sequence). The CDR3 region is CASSIFGTGSGSPLHF. The DNA for the CDR3 is TGTGCCAGCAGTATATTTGGGACAGGGTCAGGCTCACCCCTCCACTTT.

The J gene is TRBJ2-7, the V gene TRBV18, with 9 bases that match TRBD1. Trimming took 6 bases from V and 5 from J; bases not matched to a gene: 8. This CDR3 region has 14 residues. The germline V gene encodes CDR1 KGHSH and CDR2 LQKENI. The CDR3 DNA follows: TGTGCCAGCTCCTATGTGGGGACAGGGAACGAGCAGTACTTC. This gives the protein CASSYVGTGNEQYF.